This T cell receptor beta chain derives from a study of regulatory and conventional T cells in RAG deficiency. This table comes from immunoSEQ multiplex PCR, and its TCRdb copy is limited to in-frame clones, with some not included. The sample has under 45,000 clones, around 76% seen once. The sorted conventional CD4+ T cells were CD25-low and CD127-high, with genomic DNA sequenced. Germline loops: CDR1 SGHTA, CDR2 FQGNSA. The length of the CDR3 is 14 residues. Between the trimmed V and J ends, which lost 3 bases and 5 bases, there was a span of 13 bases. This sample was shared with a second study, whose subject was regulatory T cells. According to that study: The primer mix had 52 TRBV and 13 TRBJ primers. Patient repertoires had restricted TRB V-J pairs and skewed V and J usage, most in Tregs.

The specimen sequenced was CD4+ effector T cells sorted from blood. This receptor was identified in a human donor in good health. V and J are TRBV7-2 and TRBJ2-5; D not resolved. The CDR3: CASSLGHRGETQYF. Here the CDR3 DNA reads TGTGCCAGCAGCTTGGGTCATCGTGGGGAGACCCAGTACTTC.